This entry describes one TCR beta chain. The sample comes from a study of blood T cell repertoires in COVID-19. Study background: From T cells, B-cell-depleted T cells, or PBMCs came the material, which was cDNA or gDNA.

Here immunoSEQ multiplex PCR was the method, and the copy in TCRdb shows in-frame clones only, minus some. The sample contains 100,000 to 150,000 clones, around nine tenths of which appear only once. Sequencing was performed on peripheral blood. The clonotype comes from a man between 50 and 59 years old with acute or convalescent COVID-19.

The chain's CDR3 is CASSMTRDEQFF. In DNA, the CDR3 is TGTGCCAGCAGCATGACCAGGGATGAGCAGTTCTTC. This chain joins TRBV5-6 and TRBJ2-1, with D perhaps TRBD1 (5 bases). From germline, CDR1 is SGHDT and CDR2 YYEEEE. The CDR3 has 12 amino acids. The germline V and J ends were trimmed by 4 bases and 8 bases, with 10 bases remaining between them.